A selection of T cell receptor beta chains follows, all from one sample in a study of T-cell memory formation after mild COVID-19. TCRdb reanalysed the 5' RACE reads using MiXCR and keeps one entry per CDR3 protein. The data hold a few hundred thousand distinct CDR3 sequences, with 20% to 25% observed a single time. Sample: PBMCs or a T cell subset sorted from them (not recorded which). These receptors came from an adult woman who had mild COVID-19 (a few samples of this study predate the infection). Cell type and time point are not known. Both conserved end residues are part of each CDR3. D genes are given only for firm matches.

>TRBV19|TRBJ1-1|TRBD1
CASSIVSGQGFGEAFF
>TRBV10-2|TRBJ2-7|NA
CASSEGSALHEQYF
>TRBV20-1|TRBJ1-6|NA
CSARDTPREGSRSPLHF
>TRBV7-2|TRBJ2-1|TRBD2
CASSSPPLAGSGGNEQFF
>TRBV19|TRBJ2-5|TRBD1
CATSRGGTGGETQYF
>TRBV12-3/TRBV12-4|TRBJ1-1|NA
CASSLSGSREAFF
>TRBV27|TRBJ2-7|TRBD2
CASSLRGGSFRYEQYF
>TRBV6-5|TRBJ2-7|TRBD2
CASSGLAGDEQYF
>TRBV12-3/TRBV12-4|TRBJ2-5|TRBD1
CASSLGQGAIETQYF
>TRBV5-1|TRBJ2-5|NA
CASSLAGSEGETQYF
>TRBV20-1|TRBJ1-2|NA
CSASGQAGYGYTF
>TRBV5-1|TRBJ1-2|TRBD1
CASSPGSPTGRGYTF
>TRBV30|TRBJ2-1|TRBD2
CAWSDSGILSGLAGADNEQFF
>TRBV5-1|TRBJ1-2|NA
CASSSRDPNYGYTF
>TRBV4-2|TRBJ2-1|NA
CASSQVVSSGLSYNEQFF
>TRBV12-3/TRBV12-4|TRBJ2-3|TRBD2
CASRPTSGAQYF
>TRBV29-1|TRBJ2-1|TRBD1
CSVFQGASYNEQFF
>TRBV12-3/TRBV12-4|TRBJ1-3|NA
CASSTLKLSGNTIYF
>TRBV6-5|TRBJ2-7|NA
CASSPSSSAREQYF
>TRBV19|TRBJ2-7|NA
CASKGGPIDYEQYF
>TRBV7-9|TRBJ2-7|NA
CASSLEGRAENF
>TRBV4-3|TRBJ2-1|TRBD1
CASSQGTGVNEQFF
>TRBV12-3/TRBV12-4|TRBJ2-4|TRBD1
CASSPGQGLAKNIQYF
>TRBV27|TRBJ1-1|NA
CASSSPDRKEAFF
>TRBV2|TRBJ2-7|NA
CASSVREGRSSYEQYF
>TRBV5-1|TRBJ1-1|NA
CASSPGRGRSEAFF
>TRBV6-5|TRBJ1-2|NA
CASSYNAGHYGYTF
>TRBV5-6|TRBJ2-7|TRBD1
CASSPFGTGIGDSYEQYF
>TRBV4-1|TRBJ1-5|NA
CAINRGDQPQHF
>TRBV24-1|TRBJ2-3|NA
CATSDLPVDTQYF
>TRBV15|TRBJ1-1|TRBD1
CATSRVRTGANTEAFF
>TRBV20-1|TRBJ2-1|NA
CSAAGIRGVPGNEQFF
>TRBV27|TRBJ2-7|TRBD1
CASSLWDRRAEQYF
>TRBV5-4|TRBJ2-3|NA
CASSLTTGSTDTQYF
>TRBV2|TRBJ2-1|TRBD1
CASRHTGQGLNEQFF
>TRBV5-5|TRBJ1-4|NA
CASSLPTNEKLFF
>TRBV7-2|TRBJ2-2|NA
CASSWGLSNTGELFF
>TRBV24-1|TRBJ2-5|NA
CATSDWSGVRETQYF
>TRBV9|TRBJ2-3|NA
CASSVNLQGGTDTQYF
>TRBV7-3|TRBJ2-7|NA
CASSPDRGGIYEQYF
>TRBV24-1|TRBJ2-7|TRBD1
CATSDPGQGSYEQYF
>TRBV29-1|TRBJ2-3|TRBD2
CSVLLWGGPDTQYF
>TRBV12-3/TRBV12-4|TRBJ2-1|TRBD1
CASSPSTGYHNEQFF
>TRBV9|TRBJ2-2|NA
CASSGAEGTGELFF
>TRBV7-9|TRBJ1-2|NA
CASSLNGLNYGYTF
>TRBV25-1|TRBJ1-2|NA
CASSENSVPYGYTF
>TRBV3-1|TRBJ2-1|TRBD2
CASSQIAGSSYNEQFF
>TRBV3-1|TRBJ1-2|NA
CASSQEIRVGYTF
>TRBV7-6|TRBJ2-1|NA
CASSWTRLDEQFF
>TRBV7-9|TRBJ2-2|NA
CASSFSHTGELFF
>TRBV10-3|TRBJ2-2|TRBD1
CAITRDRGTGELFF
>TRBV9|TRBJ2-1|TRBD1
CASSGRDRGHNEQFF
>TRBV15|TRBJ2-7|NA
CATSSETDRDYGVEQYF
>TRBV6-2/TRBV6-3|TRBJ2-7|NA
CASSWQGYEQYF
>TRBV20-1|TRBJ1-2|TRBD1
CSAAGGGYSLGYTF
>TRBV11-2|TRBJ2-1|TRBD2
CASAGGASYNEQFF
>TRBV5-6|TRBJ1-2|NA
CASSLRGQGYTF
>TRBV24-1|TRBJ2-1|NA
CATSDLPIAEQFF
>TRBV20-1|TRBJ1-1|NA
CSARVGGLVEAFF
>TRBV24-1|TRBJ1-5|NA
CATSSGNQPQHF